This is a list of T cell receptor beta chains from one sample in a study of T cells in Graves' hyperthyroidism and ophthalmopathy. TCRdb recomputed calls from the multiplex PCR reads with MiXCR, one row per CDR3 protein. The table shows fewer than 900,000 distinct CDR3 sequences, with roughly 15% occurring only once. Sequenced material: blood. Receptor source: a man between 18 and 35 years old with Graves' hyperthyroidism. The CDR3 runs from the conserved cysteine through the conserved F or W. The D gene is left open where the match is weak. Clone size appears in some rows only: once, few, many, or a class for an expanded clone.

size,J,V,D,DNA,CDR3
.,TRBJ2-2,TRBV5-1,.,TGCGCCAGCAGCTTTCAGGACACCGGGGAGCTGTTTTTT,CASSFQDTGELFF
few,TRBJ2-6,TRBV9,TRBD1,TGTGCCAGCGGGACAGGGTTCCATGGGGCCAACGTCCTGACTTTC,CASGTGFHGANVLTF
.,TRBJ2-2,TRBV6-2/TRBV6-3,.,TGTGCCACCACTATAACCGGGGAGCTGTTTTTT,CATTITGELFF
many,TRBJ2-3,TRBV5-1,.,TGCGCCAGCAGCTTGGAGGCGGCCTCTTCGACGCAGTATTTT,CASSLEAASSTQYF
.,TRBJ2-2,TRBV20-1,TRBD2,TGCAGTGCTATAGCGGGAGGGCCGGGCACCGGGGAGCTGTTTTTT,CSAIAGGPGTGELFF
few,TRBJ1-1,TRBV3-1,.,TGTGCCAGCAGCCGATCAAGAAAGAACACTGAAGCTTTCTTT,CASSRSRKNTEAFF
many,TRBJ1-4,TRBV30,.,TGTGCCTGGGCCCGAAGTTCAACTAATGAAAAACTGTTTTTT,CAWARSSTNEKLFF
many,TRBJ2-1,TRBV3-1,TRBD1,TGTGCCACAACTCGAACTTTTAGGAGGGACAGGGGAGAGGGCCCCTACAATGAGCAGTTCTTC,CATTRTFRRDRGEGPYNEQFF
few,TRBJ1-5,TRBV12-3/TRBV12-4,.,TGTGCCAGCAGTTTAACGGGGGCAGGAAGCAATCAGCCCCAGCATTTT,CASSLTGAGSNQPQHF
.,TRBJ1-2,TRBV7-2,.,TGTGCCAGCAGCTATCCGGGACTCGCCTGGGGCTACACCTTC,CASSYPGLAWGYTF
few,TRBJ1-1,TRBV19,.,TGTGCCAGTAGGGACCGTGTGAACACTGAAGCTTTCTTT,CASRDRVNTEAFF
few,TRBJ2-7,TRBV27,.,TGTGCCAGCAGTCCCCTGACTAGCTACGAGCAGTACTTC,CASSPLTSYEQYF
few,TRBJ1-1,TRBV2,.,TGTGCCAGCAAAGGCCCCGAGATTGAAGCTTTCTTT,CASKGPEIEAFF
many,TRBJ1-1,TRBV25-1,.,TGTGCCAGCAGTGAATCGAGTTTGGTCGCTGAAGCTTTCTTT,CASSESSLVAEAFF
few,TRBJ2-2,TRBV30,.,TGTGCCTGGAGTTTGGCGAACACCGGGGAGCTGTTTTTT,CAWSLANTGELFF
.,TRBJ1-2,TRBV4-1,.,TGCGCCAGCAGCCAAGAGGGTGAGATCTATGGCTACACCTTC,CASSQEGEIYGYTF